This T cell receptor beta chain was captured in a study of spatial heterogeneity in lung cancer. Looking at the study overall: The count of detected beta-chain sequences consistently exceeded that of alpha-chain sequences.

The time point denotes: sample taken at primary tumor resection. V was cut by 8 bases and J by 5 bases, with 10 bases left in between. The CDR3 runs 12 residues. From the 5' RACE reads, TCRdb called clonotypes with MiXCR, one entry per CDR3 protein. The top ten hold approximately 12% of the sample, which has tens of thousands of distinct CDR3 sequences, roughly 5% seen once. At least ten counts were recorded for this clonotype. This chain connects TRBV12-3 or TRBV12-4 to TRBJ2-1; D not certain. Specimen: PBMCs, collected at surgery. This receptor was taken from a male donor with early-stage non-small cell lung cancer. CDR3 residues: CASGTLNNEQFF. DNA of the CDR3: TGTGCCAGCGGCACTCTCAACAATGAGCAGTTCTTC.